Below, one T cell receptor beta chain is given with its context. This entry belongs to a study of blood T cell repertoires in COVID-19. In the original analysis: Counts of nucleated cells, estimated from reference gene primer amplification, were obtained. Sequencing used immunoSEQ multiplex PCR; TCRdb keeps in-frame clones, though not all of them. For V, J and clone size, that table is used; D and trimming come from the DNA. Here the sample spans fewer than 200,000 clones, around four fifths being singletons. Participants, about 18 to 90 years old, spanned some 23 US areas. Assignments of participants to cohorts depended upon their own reported clinical history. This CDR3 has 17 residues. Germline V CDR1 and CDR2: MNHEY, SMNVEV (reference sequence). V shed 5 bases and J 1 base; nucleotides not matched to a gene: 11.

The genes are TRBV27 and TRBJ2-3; 8 nucleotides agree with TRBD2. Material for sequencing was PBMCs or T cells enriched from blood (not recorded which). The TCR was taken from a woman in her fifties or sixties who had recovered from COVID-19. The CDR3 DNA reads as TGTGCCAGCAGTCTCCAGATAGGTAGCGGGGGCACAGATACGCAGTATTTT. This encodes CASSLQIGSGGTDTQYF.